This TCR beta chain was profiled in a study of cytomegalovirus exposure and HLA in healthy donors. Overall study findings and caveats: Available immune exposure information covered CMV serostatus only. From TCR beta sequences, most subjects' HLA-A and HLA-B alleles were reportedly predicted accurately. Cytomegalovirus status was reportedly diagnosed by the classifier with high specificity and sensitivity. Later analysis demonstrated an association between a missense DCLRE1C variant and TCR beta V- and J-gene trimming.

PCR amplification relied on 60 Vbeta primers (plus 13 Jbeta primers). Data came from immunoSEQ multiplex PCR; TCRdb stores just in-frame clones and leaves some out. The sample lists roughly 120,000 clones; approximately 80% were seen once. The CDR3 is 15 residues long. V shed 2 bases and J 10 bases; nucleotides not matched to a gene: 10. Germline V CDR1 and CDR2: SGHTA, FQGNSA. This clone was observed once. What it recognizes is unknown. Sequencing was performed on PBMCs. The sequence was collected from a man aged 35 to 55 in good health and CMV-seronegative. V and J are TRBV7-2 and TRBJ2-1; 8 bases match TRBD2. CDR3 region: CASSLLSGGADEQFF. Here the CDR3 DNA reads TGTGCCAGCAGCTTATTGTCCGGGGGGGCGGACGAGCAGTTCTTC.